The 5 T cell receptor beta chains given below trace back to one sample, sequenced in a study of cytomegalovirus exposure and HLA in healthy donors. Researchers ran the PCR with 60 Vbeta and 13 Jbeta primers. Assay: immunoSEQ multiplex PCR; the TCRdb copy retains only in-frame clones and omits some. The sample lists 90,000 to 140,000 clones, over 60% occurring once. Sequencing used PBMCs. The receptors derive from a man aged 40-49 years in good health and CMV-seropositive.

J is TRBJ2-7 and V is TRBV5-1, with D perhaps TRBD1 (5 bases). The CDR3 contains 14 residues. V shed 6 bases and J shed 2 bases, with 15 bases lying between them. Germline values: CDR1 SGHRS, CDR2 YFSETQ. The CDR3 protein is CASNLGQGPYEQYF. For the CDR3, the DNA is TGCGCCAGCAACCTTGGGCAGGGCCCCTACGAGCAGTACTTC.

This clone turned up a few times. The rearrangement joins TRBV7-2 to TRBJ1-5; D not resolved. Deletions cut 5 bases from V and 0 bases from J, with 17 bases between. This CDR3 region has 17 residues. From germline, CDR1 is SGHTA and CDR2 FQGNSA. CDR3 nucleotide sequence: TGTGCCAGCAGCCGCCGTTATGCTAGCCATAGCAATCAGCCCCAGCATTTT. Protein product: CASSRRYASHSNQPQHF.

V gene TRBV9 combines with J gene TRBJ2-2; D is uncertain. The CDR3 runs 13 residues. CDR1 is SGDLS, CDR2 YYNGEE, per germline. Trimming removed 4 bases at V and 5 bases at J, with 9 bases between. The CDR3 is CASSIYGTGELFF. The DNA of the CDR3 is TGTGCCAGCAGCATTTACGGGACCGGGGAGCTGTTTTTT.

This chain uses TRBV2 with TRBJ2-5; D uncertain. The V gene lost 8 bases and the J gene lost 2 bases, with 9 bases spanning the gap. The CDR3 has 12 amino acids. Germline assignment: CDR1 SNHLY and CDR2 FYNNEI. The CDR3 DNA reads TGTGCCAGCTCGCGAGCTCAAGAGACCCAGTACTTC. It translates to CASSRAQETQYF.

About this clone: The sample holds other DNA sequences that translate to the same CDR3. The chain employs TRBV16 and TRBJ1-3, with 7 bases lining up with TRBD1. The CDR3 consists of 15 residues. Germline CDR1 reads KGHSY; CDR2 reads FQNENV. J was trimmed by 4 bases and V by 6 bases; bases with no gene match: 9. CDR3 in amino acids: CASRPDRTSGNTIYF. In nucleotides, the CDR3 is TGTGCCAGCAGACCGGACAGGACCTCCGGAAACACCATATATTTT.